This T cell receptor beta chain is from a study of response to subunit inactivated influenza vaccine. TCRdb re-analysed the RT-PCR reads in MiXCR, keeping a single row per CDR3 protein. The data hold around 580,000 distinct CDR3 sequences, with approximately 10% observed a single time. This clonotype has just a few counts. Its antigen is currently unknown. Trimming took 5 bases from V and 10 from J; bases not matched to a gene: 11. From germline, CDR1 is KGHDR and CDR2 SFDVKD. The CDR3 has 15 amino acids. The study, taken as a whole, reports: There was a suggestion from the authors that each seasonal influenza vaccination recruits few new T cells.

The chain employs TRBV24-1 and TRBJ2-1; TRBD1 aligns across 9 bases. This TCR was recovered from a man aged 50 or older who received an inactivated influenza vaccine. The sample here was PBMCs from blood, taken on the day of vaccination. CDR3: CATSAPGQGIREQFF. DNA of the CDR3: TGTGCCACCAGTGCTCCGGGACAGGGTATTCGGGAGCAGTTCTTC.